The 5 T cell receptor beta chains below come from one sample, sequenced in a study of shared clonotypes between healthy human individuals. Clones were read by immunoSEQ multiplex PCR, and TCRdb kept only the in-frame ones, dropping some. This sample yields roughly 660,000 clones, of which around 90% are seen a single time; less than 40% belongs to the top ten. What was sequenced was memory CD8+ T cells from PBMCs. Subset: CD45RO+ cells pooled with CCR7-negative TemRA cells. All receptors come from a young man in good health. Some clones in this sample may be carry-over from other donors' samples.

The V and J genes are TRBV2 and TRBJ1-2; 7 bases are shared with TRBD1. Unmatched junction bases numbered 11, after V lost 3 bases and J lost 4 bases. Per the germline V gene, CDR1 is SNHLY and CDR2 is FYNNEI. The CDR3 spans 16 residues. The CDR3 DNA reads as TGTGCCAGCAGTGATGGGGAGACAGGGTCGACCTATGGCTACACCTTC. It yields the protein CASSDGETGSTYGYTF.

CDR3 region: CASSLGIEVLYNEQFF. CDR3 sequence (DNA): TGTGCCAGCAGCTTAGGTATTGAGGTCCTCTACAATGAGCAGTTCTTC. The chain links TRBV7-9 to TRBJ2-1; no reliable D call. CDR3 length equals 16 residues. Looked up from germline, CDR1 is SEHNR and CDR2 is FQNEAQ (reference sequence). The germline V and J ends were trimmed by 1 base and 3 bases, with 13 bases remaining between them.

CDR3 sequence: CASGTQTVWTVWYEQYF. The CDR3 DNA sequence: TGCGCCAGCGGAACGCAAACCGTTTGGACAGTATGGTACGAGCAGTACTTC. The chain combines TRBV23-1 with TRBJ2-7; possible D gene TRBD1, 6 bases. TRBV23-1 is an open reading frame whose function is uncertain. V was cut by 8 bases and J by 4 bases, with 27 bases left in between. The CDR3 has 17 residues.

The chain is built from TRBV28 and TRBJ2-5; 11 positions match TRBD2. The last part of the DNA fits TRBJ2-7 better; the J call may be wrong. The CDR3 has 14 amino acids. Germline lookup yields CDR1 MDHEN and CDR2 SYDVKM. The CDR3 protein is CASAPSGRINEQYF. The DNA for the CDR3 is TGTGCCAGCGCCCCTAGCGGGAGGATCAACGAGCAGTACTTC.

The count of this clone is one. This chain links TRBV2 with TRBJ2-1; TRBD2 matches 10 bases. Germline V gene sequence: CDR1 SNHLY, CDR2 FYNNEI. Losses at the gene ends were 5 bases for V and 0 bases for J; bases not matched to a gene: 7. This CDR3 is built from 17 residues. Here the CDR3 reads CASSRRLAGPSYNEQFF. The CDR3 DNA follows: TGTGCCAGCAGTCGGCGACTAGCGGGTCCCTCCTACAATGAGCAGTTCTTC.